The rows below give T cell receptor beta chains drawn from one sample of a study of T cell responses to AZD1222 COVID-19 vaccine. The protocol was immunoSEQ multiplex PCR, while the TCRdb copy is restricted to in-frame clones and leaves out a portion. Here the sample spans 130,000 or so clones, approximately 90% being singletons. The sequenced sample was peripheral blood, obtained 28 days after the second AZD1222 dose. These receptors all come from an adult who received the AZD1222 COVID-19 vaccine. Both conserved end residues are part of each CDR3. A D gene is named only where the DNA matches it firmly. Only some rows state a clone size, as once, few, many or a class for expanded clones.

D gene	V gene	J gene	clone size	CDR3 DNA	CDR3 protein
-	TRBV12-3/TRBV12-4	TRBJ1-2	medium-sized	TGTGCCAGCACCTCCGCTGTCTATGGCTACACCTTC	CASTSAVYGYTF
-	TRBV7-8	TRBJ2-4	-	TGTGCCAGCAGCAAAGGGGGGGCCGGAGTCAAAAACATTCAGTACTTC	CASSKGGAGVKNIQYF
-	TRBV7-8	TRBJ2-6	once	TGTGCCAGCAGCACGACCCTCTCTGGGGCCAACGTCCTGACTTTC	CASSTTLSGANVLTF
-	TRBV4-3	TRBJ2-1	few	TGCGCCAGCAGCCAAAGAATAACGGGGAATGAGCAGTTCTTC	CASSQRITGNEQFF
-	TRBV25-1	TRBJ2-1	-	TGTGCCAGCAGTGACCCCGGCCCCAATGAGCAGTTCTTC	CASSDPGPNEQFF
-	TRBV7-3	TRBJ1-3	-	TGTGCCAGCAGCTGGGACGGATCACAAGGAAACACCATATATTTT	CASSWDGSQGNTIYF
-	TRBV4-2	TRBJ1-1	-	TGTGCCAGCAGCCAAGCGGGCCTCTCTAACACTGAAGCTTTCTTT	CASSQAGLSNTEAFF
-	TRBV18	TRBJ2-2	once	TGTGCCAGCTCACCTGGTCTAGGACAGAGCACCGGGGAGCTGTTTTTT	CASSPGLGQSTGELFF
TRBD1	TRBV6-2/TRBV6-3	TRBJ1-5	-	TGTGCCAGCAGCGACAGGGGGCGGAATCAGCCCCAGCATTTT	CASSDRGRNQPQHF
-	TRBV27	TRBJ2-3	-	TGTGCCAGCAGTTTTACCAGCGTTACTAGCACAGATACGCAGTATTTT	CASSFTSVTSTDTQYF
-	TRBV12-3/TRBV12-4	TRBJ2-7	-	TGTGCCAGCAGCGCGGGACTCCATTACGAGCAGTACTTC	CASSAGLHYEQYF
-	TRBV5-1	TRBJ1-1	-	TGCGCCAGCAGACCGGCCCAGGGCGGGATGAACACTGAAGCTTTCTTT	CASRPAQGGMNTEAFF
TRBD1	TRBV7-9	TRBJ2-5	once	TGTGCCAGCAGAGAGGGACAGGGTCGGGAGACCCAGTACTTC	CASREGQGRETQYF
-	TRBV12-3/TRBV12-4	TRBJ1-6	-	TGTGCCAGCAGTACAGGGTATAATTCACCCCTCCACTTT	CASSTGYNSPLHF
-	TRBV6-5	TRBJ2-7	once	TGTGCCAGCAGTTCCGGACAGAGGGAGTACTTC	CASSSGQREYF
-	TRBV10-3	TRBJ1-3	-	TGTGCCATCAGTCCACAGGTTACCTCTGGAAACACCATATATTTT	CAISPQVTSGNTIYF
-	TRBV19	TRBJ1-4	-	TGTGCCAGTAGTATTTGGGCAACTAATGAAAAACTGTTTTTT	CASSIWATNEKLFF
-	TRBV6-1	TRBJ1-6	-	TGTGCCAGCAGTGAACAGATCTATTATAATTCACCCCTCCACTTT	CASSEQIYYNSPLHF
TRBD1	TRBV19	TRBJ1-5	-	TGTGCCAGTAACCCCAGGGGGTACAATCAGCCCCAGCATTTT	CASNPRGYNQPQHF
-	TRBV7-9	TRBJ1-4	-	TGTGCCAGCAGCTTAGAGACCGGGGATGAAAAACTGTTTTTT	CASSLETGDEKLFF
TRBD2	TRBV5-6	TRBJ2-1	-	TGTGCCAGCAGCCCCGGGACTAGCGGGAGGGTAACCTACAATGAGCAGTTCTTC	CASSPGTSGRVTYNEQFF
-	TRBV15	TRBJ2-1	-	TGTGCCACCAGCAGAGAACGGAGACTCTACAATGAGCAGTTCTTC	CATSRERRLYNEQFF
-	TRBV14	TRBJ1-6	-	TGTGCCAGCAGCCAGGGACTGAACAATTCACCCCTCCACTTT	CASSQGLNNSPLHF
TRBD2	TRBV5-8	TRBJ2-1	-	TGTGCCAGCAGCTCTGGGACTAGCGGGAGTATTCGTATTGAGCAGTTCTTC	CASSSGTSGSIRIEQFF
-	TRBV4-3	TRBJ1-2	-	TGCGCCAGCAGCGTCGACGGGTGGGGCGGCTACACCTTC	CASSVDGWGGYTF
-	TRBV4-3	TRBJ1-1	-	TGCGCCAGCAGCCAAAGGGCTGCAGGAATCTCTGAAGCTTTCTTT	CASSQRAAGISEAFF
-	TRBV7-9	TRBJ2-3	-	TGTGCCAGCAGCTTAGGGGAGTGGGGTACGCAGTATTTT	CASSLGEWGTQYF
-	TRBV3-1/TRBV3-2	TRBJ2-1	-	TGTGCCAGCACCAGGGGGGCGGGGTGGGATGAGCAGTTCTTC	CASTRGAGWDEQFF
-	TRBV5-4	TRBJ1-6	-	TGTGCCAGCAGCCGGGGGGGCTGGGATTCACCCCTCCACTTT	CASSRGGWDSPLHF
TRBD1	TRBV13	TRBJ2-5	few	TGTGCCAGCAGCACAGCCGGGACAGGGGGGGGAACCCAGTACTTC	CASSTAGTGGGTQYF
TRBD1	TRBV3-1/TRBV3-2	TRBJ1-4	-	TGTGCCAGCAGCCAAACTGGGACAGTCGAAAAACTGTTTTTT	CASSQTGTVEKLFF
-	TRBV21-1	TRBJ2-7	-	TGTGCCAGCAATGGCGGGAGGCAGATTTACGAGCAGTACTTC	CASNGGRQIYEQYF
-	TRBV6-5	TRBJ1-5	-	TGTGCCAGCTCCACGGAGTTCGGCAATCAGCCCCAGCATTTT	CASSTEFGNQPQHF
TRBD2	TRBV28	TRBJ2-2	-	TGTGCCAGCAGGCTCCGCGGGGGCGGGGAGCTGTTTTTT	CASRLRGGGELFF
TRBD1	TRBV10-3	TRBJ1-1	-	TGTGCCATCAGTGACCGACAGGGTTCCGTAGGAGCTTTCTTT	CAISDRQGSVGAFF
-	TRBV6-1	TRBJ1-3	-	TGTGCCAGCAGCCCGACCTTTGAGAACACCATATATTTT	CASSPTFENTIYF
-	TRBV5-1	TRBJ2-5	-	TGCGCCAGCAGCTTCAGGTTCCAAGAGACCCAGTACTTC	CASSFRFQETQYF
-	TRBV2	TRBJ1-6	-	TGTGCGAGCACGGGCGCCTATAATTCACCCCTCCACTTT	CASTGAYNSPLHF
-	TRBV28	TRBJ1-5	-	TGTGCCAGCAGTTTAGTGGACTTTAGCAATCAGCCCCAGCATTTT	CASSLVDFSNQPQHF
-	TRBV7-9	TRBJ2-7	-	TGTGCCAGCAGCTTAGCGCGGCGGGGTTCCTACGAGCAGTACTTC	CASSLARRGSYEQYF
-	TRBV7-3	TRBJ2-5	-	TGTGCCAGCAGCTTAATCTCCCAAGAGACCCAGTACTTC	CASSLISQETQYF
-	TRBV9	TRBJ2-1	-	TGTGCCAGCAGCGTAGACCATGAGCAGTTCTTC	CASSVDHEQFF
-	TRBV5-6	TRBJ2-2	-	TGTGCCAGCAGCTCTGGGACGAACACCGGGGAGCTGTTTTTT	CASSSGTNTGELFF
-	TRBV5-1	TRBJ2-2	-	TGCGCCAGCAGCTCCAGGGGGGGGTTAGAGCTGTTTTTT	CASSSRGGLELFF
-	TRBV7-3	TRBJ2-2	-	TGTGCCAGCAGCTTAGGCGGTGCCCAGCCCGGGGAGCTGTTTTTT	CASSLGGAQPGELFF
TRBD1	TRBV28	TRBJ1-5	-	TGTGCCAGCAGTTCAACCTACCGGACAGGTCAGAATCAGCCCCAGCATTTT	CASSSTYRTGQNQPQHF